The source of this TCR beta chain is a study of blood T cells in healthy people across ages. Study-wide findings and caveats: Roughly linear declines in TCR beta diversity per million T cells occurred with age. Strongly correlated with naive T cell percentage was TCR beta diversity.

The germline V gene encodes CDR1 SGHRS and CDR2 YFSETQ. The CDR3 is 14 residues long. V lost 1 base and J lost 5, with 12 bases in between. Regarding this clonotype: The target antigen is unknown.

Through a sample-barcoded 5' primer and a J-beta primer mix, a second PCR was run for roughly 7 to 11 cycles. TCRdb redid the calling of the 5' RACE reads with MiXCR, one entry per CDR3 protein. Among approximately 690,000 distinct CDR3 sequences listed, 58% were seen once. Around 9.4 milliliters was the volume of peripheral blood drawn from each donor. What was sequenced was blood. V usage is TRBV5-1 and J usage is TRBJ1-2, with D perhaps matching TRBD1 (5 bases). This receptor was obtained from a man in his sixties in good health. CDR3 residues: CASSLSPGGYGYTF. The CDR3 coding sequence is TGCGCCAGCAGCTTGTCACCGGGGGGGTATGGCTACACCTTC.